A single TCR beta chain is shown here with its context. The antigen this receptor binds is unknown. Base quality data are lacking; no much larger clone is found one base away. This sample stems from a study of response to subunit inactivated influenza vaccine (dated by TCRdb to the late 2010s). A note on the overall study: To follow how T cells responded to a trivalent subunit inactivated influenza vaccine, the researchers relied on deep quantitative profiling of the T cell receptor repertoire. Beyond this particular receptor, the publication reports: The authors suggested that each seasonal influenza vaccination may recruit only a limited number of new T cells.

The CDR3 goes from the cysteine to the phenylalanine over 19 residues. Only the CDR3 DNA is retained, 57 bases long and in frame from the first base. For CDR1 and CDR2, the germline V gene (reference sequence) lists DFQATT and SNEGSKA. The library was produced with RT-PCR. TCRdb shows the sequencer as Illumina HiSeq 2500. In-frame beta chains were kept once TCRdb had trimmed the public reads at Q25 with fastp and called clones with MiXCR. Identical CDR3 protein sequences are pooled into one entry, listed with their most common genes and DNA. Within this sample are 500,000 to 600,000 distinct CDR3 sequences, with 7.5% to 8.5% of them counted one time only. The ten biggest clones cover 10% to 15% of the sample.

The TCR was taken from a man between 50 and 70 years old who received an inactivated influenza vaccine. Donor details come from another sample of the same person, matched by shared clones. This receptor chain uses TRBV20-1 and TRBJ2-5; 10 junctional bases match TRBD2. The input for sequencing was PBMCs from blood, taken about 24 months after vaccination. The encoded CDR3 is CSAVTGAEREGVLAETQYF. In nucleotide form, the sequence is TGCAGCGCGGTCACAGGGGCTGAGCGGGAGGGAGTTTTAGCGGAGACCCAGTACTTC.